The entry below gives a single TCR beta chain sequence along with its context. Germline values: CDR1 MNHNY, CDR2 SVGAGI (reference sequence). There are 13 residues in the CDR3. V was clipped by 6 bases and J by 0 bases, with 6 bases between them. This sample stems from a study of T cell responses to AZD1222 COVID-19 vaccine. Assay: immunoSEQ multiplex PCR; the TCRdb copy retains only in-frame clones and omits some. The sample holds some 150,000 clones; 92% are singletons and the top ten take 3% to 4%. This TCR derives from an adult who received the AZD1222 COVID-19 vaccine. J is TRBJ2-1 and V is TRBV6-6; D is uncertain. The specimen was peripheral blood, collected 28 days after the second AZD1222 dose. This chain's CDR3 is CASSPDSYNEQFF. As DNA, the CDR3 is TGTGCCAGCAGCCCCGACTCCTACAATGAGCAGTTCTTC.